The sequence of this T cell receptor beta chain was determined in a study of T cells in Graves' hyperthyroidism and ophthalmopathy (dated by TCRdb to the late 2010s). Study-wide context: Peripheral blood was collected at initial diagnosis, before any treatment. To identify distinguishing TCR V-J signatures, a discovery cohort of about 100 patients was used, comprising 40 to 45 with Graves' ophthalmopathy and some 60 with stable Graves' hyperthyroidism. Whether ophthalmopathy could be predicted prospectively was tested in an independent validation cohort made up of roughly 19 hyperthyroidism patients plus 17 patients who later progressed to ophthalmopathy. For training and testing, the roughly 100 patients in the discovery cohort were randomly divided in a 7:3 ratio. Thyroid tissue and blood T-cell repertoires from more than 5 Graves' hyperthyroidism patients were also compared in the study. After sampling, hyperthyroidism patients received methimazole starting at 30 mg daily, and ophthalmopathy patients received high-dose intravenous methylprednisolone. The paper reports TCR Vbeta CDR3 sequencing of some 140 peripheral blood samples: around 45 ophthalmopathy, about 75 hyperthyroidism and around 17 progressor patients.

Here is what the overall study found, with its caveats: Most expanded thyroid clonotypes (frequency above 0.001) were also found in blood, which suggests that blood repertoires may mirror thyroid immune responses. Ophthalmopathy was separated from stable hyperthyroidism by a 13 V-J signature model, with 87.88% sensitivity and 81% to 82% specificity obtained in cross-validation and 80%/75% obtained in testing. No statistical method was used to fix the sample size in advance, and group allocation was not hidden from the investigators. In validation, the model predicted progression to ophthalmopathy with just under 71% sensitivity and roughly 75% specificity, a median of roughly seven months before onset.

A patient counted as having stable Graves' hyperthyroidism if no progression to ophthalmopathy occurred over 18 months of follow-up. Hyperthyroidism patients were newly diagnosed, had a disease duration of under 2 months, and were aged 18 to 65 years. The study excluded patients with uncontrolled infections, other autoimmune diseases, pregnancy or lactation. Diagnoses relied on clinical symptoms, serum thyroxine and TRAb, thyroid ultrasound and orbital computed tomography. Ficoll-Paque density gradient centrifugation was used to isolate PBMCs from 10 ml of fresh peripheral blood. Total RNA was extracted using Trizol reagent, and RNA quality was assessed on an Agilent 2100 Bioanalyzer. Amplification of TCR beta CDR3 regions was carried out from RNA transcripts. The first round of RT-PCR for the TCR CDR3 was performed with the HTBI primer set and the Qiagen OneStep RT-PCR kit. Libraries were constructed in a second round of multiplex PCR, after which size selection and purification were performed. Sequencing of the libraries was done on an Illumina HiSeq2000 using paired-end 100 bp reads. On the study's bioinformatics: SOAPnuke was used to process the raw data, throwing out any read that contained adapters or uncalled bases, had a mean Phred below 15, or lacked an exact constant-primer or identifier match. COPE v1.2.5 was used to merge the high-quality paired reads, and each unique nucleotide sequence was defined as a clonotype. MiTCR v1.1 was used to align clonotypes to the IMGT TRBV, TRBD and TRBJ reference segments. Only V-J combinations with frequency above 0.0001, covering approximately 99% of repertoires, were analysed. A TCS score was defined as the ratio between F50 (clonal expansion) and ExV (chaos), using BLOSUM62-based TCRdist between CDR3 peptides within each V-J. Welch's t-statistics and random forest reduced approximately 520 V-J features to 13, which were used in a naive Bayes classifier (R e1071). The public sequencing data were trimmed at Q25 with fastp and processed into clonotypes with MiXCR by TCRdb, which kept only in-frame beta chains. Every distinct CDR3 protein forms one entry, paired with its most common genes and DNA. TCRdb's processing, not the study's, gives the V and J calls here. Across this sample there are approximately 430,000 distinct CDR3 sequences, with approximately 15% seen only once. 14% of the sample is in the top ten clones.

This clonotype was recorded a few times. Its antigen is still unknown. No base qualities exist here, and no much larger clone lies one base off it. Counted from cysteine to phenylalanine, this CDR3 has 14 amino acids. The kept DNA is CDR3 alone, 42 bases in frame from the first base. Trimming takes 5 bases from V and 5 bases from J, and the germline ends sit 15 bases apart. The CDR1 and CDR2 encoded by the germline V gene (reference sequence) are LNHDA and SQIVND. Sequenced input: blood. The sequence links TRBV19 to TRBJ1-2, with the D gene not confidently named. The origin of this receptor is a woman aged 18 to 35 with Graves' hyperthyroidism. The CDR3 has the sequence CASSWRDGSYGYTF. The DNA is TGTGCCAGTAGTTGGAGAGACGGGAGTTATGGCTACACCTTC.